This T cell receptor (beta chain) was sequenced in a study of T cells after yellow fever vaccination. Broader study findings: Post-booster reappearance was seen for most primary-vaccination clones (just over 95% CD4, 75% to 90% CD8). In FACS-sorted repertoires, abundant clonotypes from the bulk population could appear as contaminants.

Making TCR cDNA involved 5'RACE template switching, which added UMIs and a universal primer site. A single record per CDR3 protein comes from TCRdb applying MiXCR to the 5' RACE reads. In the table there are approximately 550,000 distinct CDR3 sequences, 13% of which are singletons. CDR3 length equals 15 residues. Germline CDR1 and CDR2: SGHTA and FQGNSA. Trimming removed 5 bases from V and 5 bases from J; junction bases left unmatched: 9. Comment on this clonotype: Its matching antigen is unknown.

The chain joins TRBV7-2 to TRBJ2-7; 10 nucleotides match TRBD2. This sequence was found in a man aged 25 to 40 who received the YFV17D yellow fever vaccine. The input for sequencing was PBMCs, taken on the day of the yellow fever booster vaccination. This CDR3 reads CASSVKILAGDEQYF. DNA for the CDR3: TGTGCCAGCAGCGTAAAAATCCTAGCGGGAGACGAGCAGTACTTC.